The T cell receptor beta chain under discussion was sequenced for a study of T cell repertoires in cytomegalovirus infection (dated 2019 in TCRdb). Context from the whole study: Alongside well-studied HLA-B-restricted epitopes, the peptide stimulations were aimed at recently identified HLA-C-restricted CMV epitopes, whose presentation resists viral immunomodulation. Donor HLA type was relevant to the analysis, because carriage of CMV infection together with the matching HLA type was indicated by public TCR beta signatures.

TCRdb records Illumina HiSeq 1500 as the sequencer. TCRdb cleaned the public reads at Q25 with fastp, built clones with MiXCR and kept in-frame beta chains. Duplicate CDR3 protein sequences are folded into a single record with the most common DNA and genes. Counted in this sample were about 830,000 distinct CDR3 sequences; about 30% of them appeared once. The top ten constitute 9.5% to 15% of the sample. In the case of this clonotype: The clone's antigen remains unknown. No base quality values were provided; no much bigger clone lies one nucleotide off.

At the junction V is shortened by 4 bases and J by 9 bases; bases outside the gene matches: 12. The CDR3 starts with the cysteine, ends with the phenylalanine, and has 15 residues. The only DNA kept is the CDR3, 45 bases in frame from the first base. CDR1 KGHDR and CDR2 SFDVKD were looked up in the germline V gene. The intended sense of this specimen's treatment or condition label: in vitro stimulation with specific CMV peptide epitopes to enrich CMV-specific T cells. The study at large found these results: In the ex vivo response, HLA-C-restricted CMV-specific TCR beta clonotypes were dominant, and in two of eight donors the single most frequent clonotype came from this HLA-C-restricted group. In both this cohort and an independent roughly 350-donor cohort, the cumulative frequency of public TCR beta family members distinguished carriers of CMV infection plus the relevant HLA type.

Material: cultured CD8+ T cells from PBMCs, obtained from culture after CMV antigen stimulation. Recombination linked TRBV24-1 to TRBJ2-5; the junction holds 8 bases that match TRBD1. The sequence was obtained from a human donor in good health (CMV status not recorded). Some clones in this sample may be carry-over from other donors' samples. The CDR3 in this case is CATSDSTGDLSAQYF. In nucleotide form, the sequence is TGTGCCACCAGTGACTCGACAGGGGACCTTAGTGCCCAGTACTTC.